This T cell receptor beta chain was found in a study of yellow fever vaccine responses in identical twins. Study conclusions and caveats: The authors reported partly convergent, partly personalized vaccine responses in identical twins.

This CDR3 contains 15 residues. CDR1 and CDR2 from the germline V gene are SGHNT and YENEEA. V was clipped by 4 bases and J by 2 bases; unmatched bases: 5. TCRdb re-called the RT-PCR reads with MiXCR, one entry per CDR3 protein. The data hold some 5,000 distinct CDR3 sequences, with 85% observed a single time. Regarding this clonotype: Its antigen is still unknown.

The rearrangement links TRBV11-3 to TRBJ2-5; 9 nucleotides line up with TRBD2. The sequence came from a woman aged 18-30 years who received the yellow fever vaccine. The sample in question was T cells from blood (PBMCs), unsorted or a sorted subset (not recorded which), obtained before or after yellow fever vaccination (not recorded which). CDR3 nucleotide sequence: TGTGCCAGCAGCTCTCTAGCGGGAACACAAGAGACCCAGTACTTC. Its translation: CASSSLAGTQETQYF.